The 31 T cell receptor beta chains reported below all come from one sample, sequenced in a study of T cells after yellow fever vaccination (dated by TCRdb to about 2019). The treatment or condition label here, explained by the study, means: live attenuated yellow fever vaccine strain. The library relied on 5' RACE. For sequencing, an Illumina NovaSeq 6000 was employed. TCRdb took the public reads, trimmed them with fastp at Q25, ran MiXCR for clone calling and kept in-frame beta chains. Every entry covers one CDR3 protein and lists the most common genes and DNA from its rows. The sample table contains 340,000 or so distinct CDR3 sequences; only one count was recorded for under 15% of them. The ten biggest clones cover 3.2% of the sample. This specimen was CD4+ T cells sorted from PBMCs, taken 15 days after the yellow fever booster vaccination. These receptors originate from a man aged 18-30 years who received the YFV17D yellow fever vaccine.

The rearrangement links TRBV12-3 or TRBV12-4 to TRBJ2-3; D unclear. The CDR3 has 12 residues. V lost 6 bases and J 7 bases, leaving 11 bases between the germline ends. DNA of the CDR3: TGTGCCAGCAGCCGAAACCGGTATACGCAGTATTTT. It encodes CASSRNRYTQYF.

V and J are TRBV24-1 and TRBJ2-1; tentatively, D is TRBD1 (5 bases). The length of the CDR3 is 12 residues. Germline values: CDR1 KGHDR, CDR2 SFDVKD. Deletions cut 3 bases from V and 12 bases from J, with 11 bases between. The DNA for the CDR3 is TGTGCCACCAGTGATACGACAGACCTGCAGTTCTTC. It is translated as CATSDTTDLQFF.

Details on this clonotype: One end of the junction does not line up with germline, which may come from a read error. Here the CDR3 reads CASSQGVGQPKHF. CDR3 in DNA: TGTGCCAGCAGTCAGGGGGTTGGTCAGCCCAAGCATTTT. This chain joins TRBV2 and TRBJ1-5; 7 nucleotides line up with TRBD1. From germline, CDR1 is SNHLY and CDR2 FYNNEI. The CDR3 contains 13 residues.

V is TRBV7-2 and J is TRBJ1-5; possibly TRBD1 for D (6 bases). The CDR3 length is 14 residues. V dropped 4 bases and J dropped 6 bases, with 13 bases sitting between them. Germline V gene sequence: CDR1 SGHTA, CDR2 FQGNSA. In DNA form, the CDR3 reads TGTGCCAGCAGCTCCACGGGGGGCCTTCAGCCCCAGCATTTT. Amino acid sequence: CASSSTGGLQPQHF.

The sample holds a few counts of this clonotype. The chain links TRBV19 to TRBJ2-3; D is tentatively TRBD1 or TRBD2 (5 bases each). Trimming removed 11 bases from V and 2 bases from J, with 20 bases in between. This CDR3 region has 15 residues. CDR1 is LNHDA, CDR2 SQIVND, per germline (reference sequence). CDR3 in amino acids: CASSGSGAHTDTQYF. The CDR3 DNA reads as TGTGCCTCATCTGGGAGTGGGGCGCACACAGATACGCAGTATTTT.

This clonotype has only a few counts. DNA for the CDR3: TGTGCCAGCAGTTGGGGACAGGCGGACCAGCCCCAGCATTTT. It is translated as CASSWGQADQPQHF. The chain is built from TRBV27 and TRBJ1-5; 8 bases fit TRBD1. After removal of 4 bases from V and 7 bases from J, the junction contained 6 bases not matched to a gene. There are 14 residues in the CDR3. CDR1 and CDR2 from the germline V gene are MNHEY and SMNVEV (reference sequence).

This clonotype was found many times. The CDR3 DNA follows: TGTGCCAGCAGTGGACAGGGGACCACGCTTCCATCCAATGAGCAGTTCTTC. Translation: CASSGQGTTLPSNEQFF. The chain employs TRBV2 and TRBJ2-1, with 8 bases identical to TRBD1. The V gene end was trimmed by 4 bases and the J gene end by 6 bases; junction bases not matched to a gene: 14. The CDR3 runs to 17 residues. Germline values: CDR1 SNHLY, CDR2 FYNNEI.

With regard to this clonotype: The missing conserved phenylalanine or tryptophan at the end of this CDR3 makes a read error likely. It is unclear where the CDR3 begins or ends on the DNA, so no DNA is shown, and the CDR3 is as TCRdb lists it. The chain is built from TRBV6-7 and TRBJ1-1; whether TRBD1, the table's D call, matches the DNA was not checked. TRBV6-7 qualifies as an ORF whose function is uncertain. The CDR3 adds up to 10 amino acids, both ends counted. The CDR3 loop reads CASSGGQEDY.

The J gene is TRBJ2-5, the V gene TRBV20-1, with TRBD1 matching over 7 bases. Germline lookup yields CDR1 DFQATT and CDR2 SNEGSKA (reference sequence). J gave up 0 bases and V 6 bases, and 4 bases lay outside the gene matches. The CDR3 covers 13 residues. DNA of the CDR3: TGCAGTGCCCAGGGGGTCGACCAAGAGACCCAGTACTTC. This sequence encodes CSAQGVDQETQYF.

The V gene is TRBV3-1, the J gene TRBJ1-2, with D maybe TRBD1 (5 bases). This CDR3 comprises 15 residues. Germline CDR1 LGHDT, CDR2 YNNKEL (reference sequence). Trimming shortened V by 1 base and J by 8 bases, and 17 bases separated the two germline ends. CDR3 protein: CASSQVAGQGSGYTF. CDR3 nucleotides: TGTGCCAGCAGCCAAGTGGCTGGGCAGGGCAGCGGCTACACCTTC.

The chain couples TRBV7-9 to TRBJ1-1; D unresolved. This CDR3 spans 13 amino acids. Germline CDR1 reads SEHNR; CDR2 reads FQNEAQ (reference sequence). V shed 5 bases and J shed 5 bases, with 12 bases lying between them. The CDR3: CASSKRERTEAFF. CDR3 DNA: TGTGCCAGCAGCAAGCGGGAGAGGACTGAAGCTTTCTTT.

J is TRBJ1-5 and V is TRBV30; D is ambiguous. Trimming removed 0 bases from V and 0 bases from J, with 3 bases in between. The V gene's germline CDR1 is GTSNPN and CDR2 SVGIG (reference sequence). CDR3 length: 13 residues. The CDR3 loop reads CAWSVLSNQPQHF. Written as DNA, the CDR3 is TGTGCCTGGAGTGTACTTAGCAATCAGCCCCAGCATTTT.

On this clonotype: Just one base apart from a much larger clone, this may be a read error. The chain has TRBV7-8 and TRBJ1-3; D is unclear. Looked up from germline, CDR1 is SGHVS and CDR2 is FQNEAQ. The CDR3 sequence is 12 residues long. The CDR3, as DNA: TGTGCCAGCAGCTTTAGTGGAATCACCATATATTTT. This gives the protein CASSFSGITIYF.

This clonotype was seen more than once but under ten times. The genes are TRBV4-3 and TRBJ1-3, with D possibly TRBD1 on 5 matching bases. The V and J ends lost 0 bases and 5 bases respectively, with 14 bases between them. The CDR3 length is 16 residues. Per the germline V gene, CDR1 is LGHNA and CDR2 is YSLEER. In DNA, the CDR3 is TGCGCCAGCAGCCAAGATCTTCCCCCAGGGAGAAACACCATATATTTT. Translation: CASSQDLPPGRNTIYF.

The chain recombines TRBV5-6 with TRBJ1-1; D gene ambiguous. Looked up from germline, CDR1 is SGHDT and CDR2 is YYEEEE. Trimming took off 2 bases at V and 7 bases at J, with 6 bases between the two ends. This CDR3 spans 11 amino acids. The CDR3 region has the DNA TGTGCCAGCAGCTTAGAGGTTGAAGCTTTCTTT. Protein sequence: CASSLEVEAFF.

This clonotype was recorded at least ten times. The chain combines TRBV20-1 with TRBJ2-1; D remains unclear. Trimming took 6 bases from V and 7 from J, leaving 13 bases between them. Germline lookup yields CDR1 DFQATT and CDR2 SNEGSKA (reference sequence). This CDR3 has 12 amino acids. The chain's CDR3 is CSAKWQENEQFF. The CDR3 DNA follows: TGCAGTGCCAAGTGGCAGGAAAATGAGCAGTTCTTC.

In its sample, this clonotype was seen a few times. The chain couples TRBV7-6 to TRBJ2-1; 8 nucleotides line up with TRBD2. Germline V gene sequence: CDR1 SGHVS, CDR2 FNYEAQ. After removal of 3 bases from V and 6 bases from J, the junction contained 10 bases not matched to a gene. The length of the CDR3 is 16 residues. The CDR3 sequence: CASSLVLAGGGNEQFF. As DNA, the CDR3 is TGTGCCAGCAGCTTGGTTCTTGCGGGGGGAGGCAATGAGCAGTTCTTC.

The chain couples TRBV20-1 to TRBJ2-5; 9 nucleotides align to TRBD2. Trimming removed 2 bases from V and 0 bases from J; junction bases left unmatched: 7. Looked up from germline, CDR1 is DFQATT and CDR2 is SNEGSKA (reference sequence). This CDR3 region has 16 residues. As DNA, the CDR3 is TGCAGTGCTAGACCATATCAGCGGGGGGACCAAGAGACCCAGTACTTC. Amino acids: CSARPYQRGDQETQYF.

The chain carries TRBV4-3 and TRBJ2-1; D not certain. Germline CDR1 LGHNA, CDR2 YSLEER. The germline V and J ends were trimmed by 1 base and 0 bases, with 10 bases remaining between them. This CDR3 is 16 amino acids long. The CDR3 sequence: CASSQVGGSSYNEQFF. DNA for the CDR3: TGCGCCAGCAGCCAAGTTGGCGGAAGCTCCTACAATGAGCAGTTCTTC.

The chain carries TRBV6-5 and TRBJ2-2; 8 nucleotides line up with TRBD1. The CDR3 is made up of 16 amino acids. The J segment lost 2 bases and the V segment lost 5 bases, leaving 7 bases of the junction unmatched. Germline lookup yields CDR1 MNHEY and CDR2 SVGAGI. CDR3 region: CASSPRAGGNTGELFF. For the CDR3, the DNA is TGTGCCAGCAGTCCGCGGGCAGGGGGCAACACCGGGGAGCTGTTTTTT.

V usage is TRBV29-1 and J usage is TRBJ2-3; D call uncertain. V gave up 3 bases and J gave up 1 base, with 8 bases separating them. The CDR3 is made up of 13 amino acids. Germline V gene data show CDR1 as SQVTM and CDR2 as ANQGSEA. The CDR3 DNA sequence: TGCAGCGTTGATCAGGTGGGCACAGATACGCAGTATTTT. Encoded protein: CSVDQVGTDTQYF.

The chain couples TRBV6-2 or TRBV6-3 to TRBJ1-5; D unclear. Germline-derived CDR1 and CDR2 are MNHEY and SVGEGT. The ends were cut back, 6 bases at V and 4 bases at J, with 16 bases in the middle. The CDR3 consists of 15 residues. CDR3 sequence: CASRGEGPANQPQHF. Written as DNA, the CDR3 is TGTGCCAGCAGGGGTGAGGGCCCTGCGAATCAGCCCCAGCATTTT.

This clonotype appeared a few times. The rearrangement uses TRBV6-2 or TRBV6-3 and TRBJ2-3; the match to TRBD1 covers 7 bases. CDR3 length equals 13 residues. The trim removed 11 bases at V and 3 bases at J, leaving 8 bases unmatched. Per germline, CDR1 MNHEY and CDR2 SVGEGT. The CDR3 nucleotides read TGTGCCGGACGGGACAGAGGTACAGATACGCAGTATTTT. Encoded protein: CAGRDRGTDTQYF.

This chain links TRBV7-8 with TRBJ1-1; TRBD1 is a possible D gene (6 bases). CDR3 length equals 16 residues. V was trimmed by 5 bases and J by 4 bases, leaving 20 bases between them. Germline-derived CDR1 and CDR2 are SGHVS and FQNEAQ. CDR3 protein: CASSPRQATFTTEAFF. The CDR3 DNA sequence: TGTGCCAGCAGCCCGCGACAGGCTACCTTCACCACTGAAGCTTTCTTT.

The rearrangement links TRBV11-2 to TRBJ2-7; maybe TRBD1 (5 bases). Germline V lookup: CDR1 SGHAT, CDR2 FQNNGV. V was shortened by 2 bases and J by 2 bases, with 10 bases between the two germline ends. The CDR3 is made up of 14 amino acids. The CDR3 is CASSLWQQAYEQYF. CDR3 in DNA: TGTGCCAGCAGCTTATGGCAACAGGCCTACGAGCAGTACTTC.

This clonotype was observed at least ten times. This sequence joins TRBV10-2 and TRBJ2-3; 7 bases are a match to TRBD1. CDR1 and CDR2 from the germline V gene are WSHSY and SAAADI. CDR3 length equals 15 residues. With 7 bases clipped from V and 3 bases from J, the junction kept 10 bases outside the gene matches. The CDR3 coding sequence is TGCGCCAGCACCGGACAGGCACCCTTTACAGATACGCAGTATTTT. Translation gives CASTGQAPFTDTQYF.

Note on this clonotype: Germline is not matched at one junction end, which may reflect a read error. The CDR3 here is CASSLSLAGVTTDTQFF. The CDR3 DNA sequence: TGCGCCAGCAGCTTGAGTCTAGCGGGGGTAACCACAGATACGCAGTTTTTT. V usage is TRBV5-1 and J usage is TRBJ2-3, with 10 bases aligning to TRBD2. The CDR3 runs 17 residues. CDR1 and CDR2 from the germline V gene are SGHRS and YFSETQ.

The chain recombines TRBV3-1 with TRBJ2-7, with D maybe TRBD2 (6 bases). This CDR3 contains 12 residues. V shed 7 bases and J shed 7 bases, with 14 bases lying between them. Germline assignment: CDR1 LGHDT and CDR2 YNNKEL (reference sequence). For the CDR3, the DNA is TGTGCCAGCACCTCAGTTGGGGGGGAGCAGTACTTC. Residues: CASTSVGGEQYF.

CDR3 DNA sequence: TGCGCCAGCAGGCCGGGACTAGTCTCAGATACGCAGTATTTT. Protein sequence: CASRPGLVSDTQYF. The chain has TRBV5-1 and TRBJ2-3, with 8 bases matching TRBD2. Germline V gene sequence: CDR1 SGHRS, CDR2 YFSETQ. With V trimmed by 5 bases and J by 4 bases, 6 bases remained unmatched. The CDR3 contains 14 residues.

The sample holds a few counts of this clonotype. V gene TRBV20-1 combines with J gene TRBJ1-2; 10 bases align to TRBD1. The CDR3 runs 12 residues. V shed 6 bases, J shed 9 bases, and the junction held 7 bases outside the gene matches. The germline V gene has CDR1 DFQATT and CDR2 SNEGSKA (reference sequence). The CDR3: CSAWDRGTSYTF. CDR3 in DNA: TGCAGTGCCTGGGACAGGGGAACGAGCTACACCTTC.

In its sample, this clonotype was seen a few times. V usage is TRBV20-1 and J usage is TRBJ2-4, with 9 bases identical to TRBD2. Germline CDR1 DFQATT, CDR2 SNEGSKA (reference sequence). The CDR3 has 14 amino acids. The ends lost 3 bases at V and 3 bases at J; junction bases unmatched: 3. In DNA, the CDR3 is TGCAGTGCTAGTGGTAGCGGGGGCAAAAACATTCAGTACTTC. Its protein product is CSASGSGGKNIQYF.